Listed below are T cell receptor beta chains from one sample, sequenced in a study of shared clonotypes between healthy human individuals. The assay was immunoSEQ multiplex PCR, and TCRdb's table has in-frame clones only and misses some. Counted here are 2,500,000 or so clones, approximately 92% occurring once; the ten biggest clones make up 0.11% to 0.15%. The sequencing input was naive CD4+ T cells sorted from blood. The origin of the receptors is a man in his late teens or twenties in good health. CDR3s include the opening cysteine and the closing phenylalanine or tryptophan. D genes are given only for firm matches. Part of the rows lack a size; the others show once, few, many or a class for expanded clones.

clone size	J gene	V gene	D gene	CDR3 DNA	CDR3 protein
few	TRBJ2-7	TRBV15	TRBD2	TGTGCCACCAGCAGAGACGCGGGAGAGAACTACGAGCAGTACTTC	CATSRDAGENYEQYF
.	TRBJ2-5	TRBV6-6	TRBD2	TGTGCCAGCAGTTCCAGCGGGAGAGTTAGGGAGACCCAGTACTTC	CASSSSGRVRETQYF
.	TRBJ2-5	TRBV2	.	TGTGCCAGCAGTTCCGAAGAGACCCAGTACTTC	CASSSEETQYF
.	TRBJ1-6	TRBV7-9	TRBD1	TGTGCCAGCAGCGGCAGGACAGGGCCCTCATACCTCCACTTT	CASSGRTGPSYLHF
.	TRBJ1-5	TRBV6-1	.	TGTGCCAGCAGTTCGGGGGGCGGTCGCAATCAGCCCCAGCATTTT	CASSSGGGRNQPQHF
.	TRBJ2-1	TRBV7-8	TRBD2	TGTGCCAGCAGCACACGGACCGTGGGACTAGCGGGGAGCTCCTACAATGAGCAGTTCTTC	CASSTRTVGLAGSSYNEQFF
.	TRBJ2-7	TRBV9	.	TGTGCCAGCAGCCGCGTCGGGCAAAGCTCCTACGAGCAGTACTTC	CASSRVGQSSYEQYF
.	TRBJ1-1	TRBV7-8	.	TGTGCCAGCAGCTTAGTAGGGTTGAACACTGAAGCTTTCTTT	CASSLVGLNTEAFF
.	TRBJ2-2	TRBV6-1	.	TGTGCCAGCAGTGGAGGACTAAATGGAGCCGGGACGAACACCGGGGAGCTGTTTTTT	CASSGGLNGAGTNTGELFF
.	TRBJ2-1	TRBV30	TRBD2	TGTGCCTGGAGTGTCTCGGTGTTAGCGGGAGGTAGATGGCAGTTCTTC	CAWSVSVLAGGRWQFF
.	TRBJ2-5	TRBV29-1	.	TGCAGCGTGGGCCGTGGGGGGCAAGAGACCCAGTACTTC	CSVGRGGQETQYF
.	TRBJ2-1	TRBV5-1	.	TGCGCCAGCAGCTTGGTTTACAATGAGCAGTTCTTC	CASSLVYNEQFF
.	TRBJ2-2	TRBV10-1	TRBD2	TGCGCCAGCAGTGGCCAGCGGGATTACGGGGAGCTGTTTTTT	CASSGQRDYGELFF
.	TRBJ2-3	TRBV18	.	TGTGCCAGCTCACCTATACTGGGCACAGATACGCAGTATTTT	CASSPILGTDTQYF
.	TRBJ1-5	TRBV19	.	TGTGCCAGTACGTTCGTTTCGACAGCGGACCAGCCCCAGCATTTT	CASTFVSTADQPQHF
.	TRBJ2-7	TRBV6-5	.	TGTGCCAGCAGTTACTCTGCCAGGGCGAGCTACGAGCAGTACTTC	CASSYSARASYEQYF
once	TRBJ2-3	TRBV7-8	.	TGTGCCAGCAGCTTAGCACCAGGGGTTGAGGGCACAGATACGCAGTATTTT	CASSLAPGVEGTDTQYF
.	TRBJ2-7	TRBV10-3	.	TGTGCCATCAGTATTGGACTATCCACCTACGAGCAGTACTTC	CAISIGLSTYEQYF
.	TRBJ1-1	TRBV2	.	TGTGCCAGCATATTAGACGGGAACACTGAAGCTTTCTTT	CASILDGNTEAFF
.	TRBJ1-1	TRBV6-4	.	TGTGCCAACAGAAAGACAGAAACCATGAACACTGAAGCTTTCTTT	CANRKTETMNTEAFF
.	TRBJ2-5	TRBV5-1	.	TGCGCCAGCAGCCTACGGACAGGGACTAACCAAGAGACCCAGTACTTC	CASSLRTGTNQETQYF
.	TRBJ2-2	TRBV11-3	TRBD2	TGTGCCAGCAGCTTAGAGGGAGGGCCCACCGGGGAGCTGTTTTTT	CASSLEGGPTGELFF
.	TRBJ1-2	TRBV5-1	TRBD1	TGCGCCAGCAGCCCGGGGACAGGGGGCCTATATGGCTACACCTTC	CASSPGTGGLYGYTF
.	TRBJ2-3	TRBV5-1	TRBD1	TGCGCCAGCAGCTTGTACTCAGGGGGCACTAGCACAGATACGCAGTATTTT	CASSLYSGGTSTDTQYF
.	TRBJ2-2	TRBV5-1	.	TGCGCCAGCAGCTTGGGCCCAGGATTCACCGGGGAGCTGTTTTTT	CASSLGPGFTGELFF
.	TRBJ1-5	TRBV6-1	.	TGTGCCAGCAGTGCGGGGTACAATCAGCCCCAGCATTTT	CASSAGYNQPQHF
once	TRBJ1-6	TRBV6-1	.	TGTGCCAGCAATCAGCAAAATTCACCCCTCCACTTT	CASNQQNSPLHF
.	TRBJ2-1	TRBV30	.	TGTGCCTGGAACCTAGCGTGGGTCAATGAGCAGTTCTTC	CAWNLAWVNEQFF
.	TRBJ2-7	TRBV19	TRBD1	TGTGCCAGTAGTATGAGACAGGGGGCCTACGAGCAGTACTTC	CASSMRQGAYEQYF
.	TRBJ1-4	TRBV2	.	TGTGCCAGCGGCGAGGGAACGATCCGAGCTAATGAAAAACTGTTTTTT	CASGEGTIRANEKLFF
.	TRBJ2-2	TRBV6-1	.	TGTGCCAGCAGAGGCAGGGGTTTGGACACCGGGGAGCTGTTTTTT	CASRGRGLDTGELFF
.	TRBJ2-7	TRBV7-6	TRBD2	TGTGCCAGCAGCTTCTCAGCGGGAGGGGGGTACGAGCAGTACTTC	CASSFSAGGGYEQYF
once	TRBJ2-5	TRBV18	TRBD2	TGTGCCAGCTCACCACCTGGGGAGGGGAGGACCCAGTACTTC	CASSPPGEGRTQYF
.	TRBJ1-5	TRBV30	.	TGTGCCTGGAGCGGGGGAAGTTATAGCAATCAGCCCCAGCATTTT	CAWSGGSYSNQPQHF
.	TRBJ1-5	TRBV5-8	TRBD1	TGTGCCAGCAGTGGGACAGGGAATCAGCCCCAGCATTTT	CASSGTGNQPQHF
.	TRBJ2-3	TRBV10-1	TRBD1	TGCGCCAGCAGTGAGGGGACAGGGGGCAGAAATACGCAGTATTTT	CASSEGTGGRNTQYF
.	TRBJ1-2	TRBV5-4	.	TGTGCCAGCAGCTTGGAGTCCGGGAGCCTTTATGGCTACACCTTC	CASSLESGSLYGYTF
once	TRBJ2-3	TRBV11-2	.	TGTGCCAGCACCTTAGACTTGGGGGTAAATACGCAGTATTTT	CASTLDLGVNTQYF
once	TRBJ2-2	TRBV29-1	TRBD1	TGCAGCGTGGCAGGGGGCCCGAACACCGGGGAGCTGTTTTTT	CSVAGGPNTGELFF
.	TRBJ2-1	TRBV4-3	TRBD2	TGCGCCAGCAGCGGAGCTAGCGGGGGTTATACGAGAGAGCAGTTCTTC	CASSGASGGYTREQFF